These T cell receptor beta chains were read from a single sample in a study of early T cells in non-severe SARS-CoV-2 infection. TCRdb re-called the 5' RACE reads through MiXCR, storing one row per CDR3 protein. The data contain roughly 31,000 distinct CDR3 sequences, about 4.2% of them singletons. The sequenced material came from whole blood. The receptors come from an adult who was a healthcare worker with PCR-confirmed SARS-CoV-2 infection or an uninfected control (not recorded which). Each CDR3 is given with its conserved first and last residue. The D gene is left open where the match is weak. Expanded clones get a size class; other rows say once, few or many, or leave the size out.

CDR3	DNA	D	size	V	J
CASRTGTGGNQPQHF	TGTGCCAGCAGGACGGGTACGGGTGGCAATCAGCCCCAGCATTTT	.	many	TRBV2	TRBJ1-5
CASTRDRPGELFF	TGTGCCAGCACTAGGGACAGGCCCGGGGAGCTGTTTTTT	TRBD1	many	TRBV6-5	TRBJ2-2
CASSLLGAQSPLHF	TGTGCCAGCAGCCTCCTAGGGGCGCAATCACCCCTCCACTTT	.	many	TRBV27	TRBJ1-6
CAISPGTSGSYEQYF	TGTGCCATCAGTCCCGGGACTAGCGGGAGTTACGAGCAGTACTTC	TRBD2	many	TRBV10-3	TRBJ2-7
CASSIGQGWGNEQFF	TGTGCCAGTAGTATCGGGCAGGGCTGGGGCAATGAGCAGTTCTTC	.	many	TRBV19	TRBJ2-1
CASSLYPGGSYNEQFF	TGTGCCAGCAGCTTATACCCGGGAGGGTCCTACAATGAGCAGTTCTTC	TRBD2	many	TRBV7-2	TRBJ2-1
CTSSQDLSTSGGPQETQYF	TGCACCAGCAGCCAAGATCTTTCGACTAGCGGGGGGCCTCAAGAGACCCAGTACTTC	.	many	TRBV1	TRBJ2-5
CATSERTTPGELFF	TGTGCCACCAGTGAGCGGACTACTCCCGGGGAGCTGTTTTTT	.	many	TRBV24-1	TRBJ2-2
CASSPLSGTRLINEQFF	TGTGCCAGCAGCCCCCTGTCGGGGACACGCCTTATCAATGAGCAGTTCTTC	.	few	TRBV2	TRBJ2-1
CASAPRATGHSYEQYF	TGCGCCAGCGCCCCCCGCGCGACGGGACACTCATACGAGCAGTACTTC	.	few	TRBV5-1	TRBJ2-7
CASSSEFRETQYF	TGTGCCAGCAGTTCCGAATTTCGGGAGACCCAGTACTTC	.	few	TRBV27	TRBJ2-5
CSASRLAGGHNEQFF	TGCAGTGCCAGCCGACTAGCGGGAGGACACAATGAGCAGTTCTTC	TRBD2	many	TRBV20-1	TRBJ2-1
CASSLGQGNYGYTF	TGTGCCAGCAGCTTGGGACAGGGGAACTATGGCTACACCTTC	TRBD1	many	TRBV7-2	TRBJ1-2
CSATLAGIQETQYF	TGCAGTGCAACCCTAGCGGGTATCCAAGAGACCCAGTACTTC	TRBD2	many	TRBV20-1	TRBJ2-5
CASSYSSGRGNEQYF	TGTGCCAGCAGTTACTCTAGCGGGAGGGGTAACGAGCAGTACTTC	TRBD2	few	TRBV6-5	TRBJ2-7
CASRLGQGSDYGYTF	TGCGCCAGCAGACTCGGACAGGGCTCCGACTATGGCTACACCTTC	TRBD1	many	TRBV10-2	TRBJ1-2
CASSLQGASSDTQYF	TGTGCCAGCAGCTTACAGGGGGCGTCGTCAGATACGCAGTATTTT	TRBD1	many	TRBV7-3	TRBJ2-3
CASSSGTVMNTEAFF	TGTGCCAGCAGCTCCGGGACAGTCATGAACACTGAAGCTTTCTTT	TRBD1	few	TRBV7-9	TRBJ1-1
CASSPGQGTYEQYF	TGTGCCAGTAGTCCCGGACAGGGTACCTACGAGCAGTACTTC	TRBD1	many	TRBV19	TRBJ2-7
CASSPSGGNNEQFF	TGTGCCAGCTCACCAAGCGGGGGGAACAATGAGCAGTTCTTC	TRBD2	many	TRBV18	TRBJ2-1
CASRWGVDTEAFF	TGTGCCAGCAGATGGGGGGTGGACACTGAAGCTTTCTTT	.	many	TRBV28	TRBJ1-1
CASSLIQGATDTQYF	TGTGCCAGCAGCTTAATCCAGGGGGCTACAGATACGCAGTATTTT	TRBD1	many	TRBV7-3	TRBJ2-3
CASSLGAGQGYQPQHF	TGTGCCAGCAGTTTGGGGGCCGGACAGGGTTATCAGCCCCAGCATTTT	TRBD1	.	TRBV27	TRBJ1-5
CASSYASLATIYF	TGTGCCAGCAGCTATGCCTCGTTGGCCACCATATATTTT	.	few	TRBV7-6	TRBJ1-3